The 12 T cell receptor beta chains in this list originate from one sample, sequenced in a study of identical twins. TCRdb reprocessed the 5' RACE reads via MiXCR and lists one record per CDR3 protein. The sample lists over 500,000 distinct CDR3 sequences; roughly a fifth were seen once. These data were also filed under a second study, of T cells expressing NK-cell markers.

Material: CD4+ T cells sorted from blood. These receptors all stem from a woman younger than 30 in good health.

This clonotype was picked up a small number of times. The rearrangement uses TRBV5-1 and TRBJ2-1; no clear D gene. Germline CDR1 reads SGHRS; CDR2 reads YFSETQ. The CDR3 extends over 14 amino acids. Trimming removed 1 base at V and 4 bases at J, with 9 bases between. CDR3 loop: CASSLTGIYNEQFF. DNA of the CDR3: TGCGCCAGCAGCTTGACCGGAATATACAATGAGCAGTTCTTC.

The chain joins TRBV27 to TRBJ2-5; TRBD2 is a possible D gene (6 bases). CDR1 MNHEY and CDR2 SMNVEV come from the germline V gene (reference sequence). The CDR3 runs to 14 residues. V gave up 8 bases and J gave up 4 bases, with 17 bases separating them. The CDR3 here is CASQDRGLRETQYF. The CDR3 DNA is TGTGCCAGCCAGGACCGGGGGTTACGAGAGACCCAGTACTTC.

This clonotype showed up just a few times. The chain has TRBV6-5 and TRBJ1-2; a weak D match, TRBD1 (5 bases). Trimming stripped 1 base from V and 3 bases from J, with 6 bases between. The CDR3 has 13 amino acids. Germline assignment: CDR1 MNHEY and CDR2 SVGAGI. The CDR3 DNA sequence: TGTGCCAGCAGTTACTTGGGGGACTATGGCTACACCTTC. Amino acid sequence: CASSYLGDYGYTF.

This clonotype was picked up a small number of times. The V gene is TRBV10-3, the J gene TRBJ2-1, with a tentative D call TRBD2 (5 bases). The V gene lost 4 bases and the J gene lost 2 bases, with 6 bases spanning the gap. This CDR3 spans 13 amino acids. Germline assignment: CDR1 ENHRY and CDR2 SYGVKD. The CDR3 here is CAISAGAYNEQFF. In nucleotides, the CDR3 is TGTGCCATCAGTGCCGGGGCCTACAATGAGCAGTTCTTC.

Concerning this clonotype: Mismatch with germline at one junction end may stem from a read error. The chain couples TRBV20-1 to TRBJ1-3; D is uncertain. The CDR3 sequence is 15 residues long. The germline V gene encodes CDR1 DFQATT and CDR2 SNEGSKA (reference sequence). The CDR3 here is CSARGRHSSGNTIYF. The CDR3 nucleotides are TGCAGTGCCAGAGGGCGGCACAGCTCTGGAAACACCATATATTTT.

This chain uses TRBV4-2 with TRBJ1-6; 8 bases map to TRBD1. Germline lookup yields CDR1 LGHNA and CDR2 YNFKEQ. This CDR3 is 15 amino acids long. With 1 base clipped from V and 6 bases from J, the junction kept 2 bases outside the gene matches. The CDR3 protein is CASSQAGQGNSPLHF. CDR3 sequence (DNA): TGTGCCAGCAGCCAAGCTGGACAGGGTAATTCACCCCTCCACTTT.

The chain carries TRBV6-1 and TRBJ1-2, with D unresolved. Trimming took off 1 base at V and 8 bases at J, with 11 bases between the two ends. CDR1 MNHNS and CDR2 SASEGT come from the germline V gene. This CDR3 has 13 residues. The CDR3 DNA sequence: TGTGCCAGCAGTGAAGTGAGGCGCGAGGGCTACACCTTC. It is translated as CASSEVRREGYTF.

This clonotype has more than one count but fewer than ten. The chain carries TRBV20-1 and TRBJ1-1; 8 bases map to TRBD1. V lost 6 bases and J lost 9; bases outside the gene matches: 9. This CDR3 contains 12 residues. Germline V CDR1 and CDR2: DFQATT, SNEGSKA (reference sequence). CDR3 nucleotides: TGCAGTGCCCAGTCGCAGGGGGCCCAAGCTTTCTTT. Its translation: CSAQSQGAQAFF.

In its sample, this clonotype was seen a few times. In DNA form, the CDR3 reads TGCGCCAGCAGCTCGGAAACAGGTTTCTTATACAATGAGCAGTTCTTC. It translates to CASSSETGFLYNEQFF. This chain connects TRBV5-1 to TRBJ2-1; D is perhaps TRBD1 (5 bases). CDR3 length: 16 residues. The V gene lost 3 bases and the J gene lost 4 bases, with 17 bases spanning the gap. From germline, CDR1 is SGHRS and CDR2 YFSETQ. The complete variable domain, with remaining parts taken from reference TRBV5-1 and TRBJ2-1, reads KAGVTQTPRYLIKTRGQQVTLSCSPISGHRSVSWYQQTPGQGLQFLFEYFSETQRNKGNFPGRFSGRQFSNSRSEMNVSTLELGDSALYLCASSSETGFLYNEQFFGPGTRLTVL.

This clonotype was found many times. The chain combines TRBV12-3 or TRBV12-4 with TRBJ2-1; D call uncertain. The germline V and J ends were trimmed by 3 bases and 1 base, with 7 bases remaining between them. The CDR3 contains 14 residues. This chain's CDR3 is CASSLVVSYNEQFF. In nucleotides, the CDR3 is TGTGCCAGCAGTTTGGTTGTTTCCTACAATGAGCAGTTCTTC.

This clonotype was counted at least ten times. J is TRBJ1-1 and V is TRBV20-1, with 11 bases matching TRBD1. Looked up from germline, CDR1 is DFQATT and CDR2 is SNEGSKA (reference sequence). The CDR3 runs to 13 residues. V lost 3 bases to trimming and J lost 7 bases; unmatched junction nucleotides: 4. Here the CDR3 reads CSASGQGAVEAFF. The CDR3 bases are TGCAGTGCTAGCGGACAGGGGGCAGTTGAAGCTTTCTTT.

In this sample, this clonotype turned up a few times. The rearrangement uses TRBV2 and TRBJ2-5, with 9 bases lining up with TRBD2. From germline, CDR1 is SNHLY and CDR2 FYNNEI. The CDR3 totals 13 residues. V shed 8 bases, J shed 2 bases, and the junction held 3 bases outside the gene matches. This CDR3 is CASDGLAQETQYF. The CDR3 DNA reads TGTGCCAGCGACGGACTAGCGCAAGAGACCCAGTACTTC.